This T cell receptor beta chain was sequenced during a study of T-cell reconstitution after alpha-beta-depleted transplantation in children. Study results and limitations: Two months or so post-transplant, alpha-beta T cells reportedly derived from several hundred expanded graft clones.

V shed 4 bases and J 1 base; nucleotides not matched to a gene: 5. CDR1 and CDR2 from the germline V gene are LNHDA and SQIVND (reference sequence). CDR3 size: 16 residues. Concerning this clonotype itself: Its antigen is unknown.

As it was prepared, the TCRbeta library received unique molecular identifiers. TCRdb ran MiXCR on the PCR reads and lists one entry per CDR3 protein. The repertoire includes more than 400,000 distinct CDR3 sequences, approximately 10% of them detected once, and around 13% sits in the top ten. This TCR came from a female patient aged 2-9 years who had a stem cell transplant for aplastic anemia, so the T cells may come from the graft donor. The sequencing used PBMCs, mostly from graft donor cells, collected 180 days after TCRalphabeta/CD19-depleted stem cell transplant. V is TRBV19 and J is TRBJ2-2; 8 nucleotides match TRBD1. CDR3 amino acids: CASSKIGTGNTGELFF. The CDR3 bases are TGTGCCAGTAGTAAGATCGGGACAGGGAACACCGGGGAGCTGTTTTTT. Full variable domain (outside the CDR3, taken from reference TRBV19 and TRBJ2-2): DGGITQSPKYLFRKEGQNVTLSCEQNLNHDAMYWYRQDPGQGLRLIYYSQIVNDFQKGDIAEGYSVSREKKESFPLTVTSAQKNPTAFYLCASSKIGTGNTGELFFGEGSRLTVL.